The clone carrying this TCR beta chain turned up a few times. The sample originates from a study of control samples from healthy donors and cancer patients. TCRdb's copy holds only in-frame clones and misses some; the assay was immunoSEQ multiplex PCR. The sample yields fewer than 45,000 clones, around 93% seen once. The TCR sequence derives from a middle-aged woman with head and neck cancer. Input material: PBMCs.

CDR3 loop: CASSARDRALYNSPLHF. The CDR3 bases are TGTGCCAGCAGCGCCCGGGACAGGGCCCTCTATAATTCACCCCTCCACTTT. This rearrangement joins TRBV7-9 to TRBJ1-6; 9 nucleotides match TRBD1. Germline values: CDR1 SEHNR, CDR2 FQNEAQ (reference sequence). CDR3 size: 17 residues. Trimming removed 5 bases from V and 3 bases from J; junction bases left unmatched: 8.